These 25 T cell receptor beta chains share one sample of origin, sequenced in a study of metastatic and nonmetastatic thyroid tumors. TCRdb re-processed the PCR reads through MiXCR. The repertoire holds roughly 53,000 clones, with around 20% as singletons. Treatment of any kind had been given to no patient before thyroid surgery. Sequenced: blood. Receptors were obtained from a female donor with papillary thyroid cancer or a benign thyroid nodule (not recorded which). Some clones in this sample may be carry-over from other donors' samples.

This chain links TRBV5-1 with TRBJ2-7, with a weak D call TRBD2 (6 bases). Germline-derived CDR1 and CDR2 are SGHRS and YFSETQ. Trimming shortened V by 4 bases and J by 2 bases, and 13 bases separated the two germline ends. The CDR3 is 14 amino acids. CDR3 amino acids: CASSDPGLTYEQYF. CDR3 nucleotides: TGCGCCAGCAGCGATCCGGGACTGACCTACGAGCAGTACTTC.

Notes on this clone: Sequence at one end of the junction differs from germline and may be a read error. V usage is TRBV20-1 and J usage is TRBJ2-7; D is undetermined. Looked up from germline, CDR1 is DFQATT and CDR2 is SNEGSKA (reference sequence). The CDR3 is made up of 15 amino acids. In nucleotides, the CDR3 is TGTAGTGCTAGTCCGGCAGCTTTGATCTCCTACGAGCAGTACTTC. It yields the protein CSASPAALISYEQYF.

This clone showed up many times. The V gene is TRBV6-5, the J gene TRBJ1-2; the D is unclear. Trimming removed 2 bases at V and 0 bases at J, with 10 bases between. CDR1 MNHEY and CDR2 SVGAGI come from the germline V gene. The CDR3 is 15 amino acids. In DNA form, the CDR3 reads TGTGCCAGCAGTTACGCGTCAGCGCCTAACTATGGCTACACCTTC. Amino acid sequence: CASSYASAPNYGYTF.

V is TRBV9 and J is TRBJ1-2, with no clear D. Germline loops: CDR1 SGDLS, CDR2 YYNGEE. The CDR3 totals 15 residues. V was cut by 4 bases and J by 4 bases, with 17 bases left in between. The CDR3 DNA is TGTGCCAGCAGCCCAGATGGTGGGCTAAGCTATGGCTACACCTTC. This translates into CASSPDGGLSYGYTF.

On this clone: One end of the junction is discordant with germline, which a read error may explain. The chain joins TRBV2 to TRBJ2-7; 9 bases agree with TRBD1. This CDR3 comprises 15 residues. The V gene's germline CDR1 is SNHLY and CDR2 FYNNEI. The CDR3 DNA sequence: TGTGCCAGCAGGGCCGGGACAGGGCGTTCCTACGAGGAGTACTTC. Translating gives CASRAGTGRSYEEYF. The full variable domain, completed using reference TRBV2 and TRBJ2-7, is EPEVTQTPSHQVTQMGQEVILRCVPISNHLYFYWYRQILGQKVEFLVSFYNNEISEKSEIFDDQFSVERPDGSNFTLKIRSTKLEDSAMYFCASRAGTGRSYEEYFGPGTRLTVT.

In this sample, this clone turned up many times. This chain uses TRBV11-1 with TRBJ2-1, with 12 bases that match TRBD2. The CDR3 length is 16 residues. The V segment lost 3 bases and the J segment 9 bases; nucleotides outside the gene matches: 9. Per the germline V gene, CDR1 is SGHAT and CDR2 is FQDESV (reference sequence). CDR3 in amino acids: CASSFRTSGMVGEQFF. CDR3 bases: TGTGCCAGCAGCTTCAGGACTAGCGGGATGGTGGGTGAGCAGTTCTTC.

The genes are TRBV3-1 and TRBJ2-7, with D perhaps being TRBD1 or TRBD2 (5 bases each). The germline CDR1 and CDR2 sequences are LGHDT and YNNKEL (reference sequence). V dropped 0 bases and J dropped 3 bases, with 18 bases sitting between them. The CDR3 extends over 17 amino acids. This CDR3 is CASSQDCVPTRGYEQYF. The CDR3 bases are TGTGCCAGCAGCCAAGATTGTGTCCCCACGAGGGGCTACGAGCAGTACTTC.

With respect to this clone: A read error may produce the germline difference seen at one junction end. CDR3 protein: CAFSERQWSYNEQFF. CDR3 coding DNA: TGTGCCTTCAGTGAGAGACAGTGGTCCTACAATGAGCAGTTCTTC. This chain links TRBV10-3 with TRBJ2-1, with a tentative D call TRBD1 (5 bases). This CDR3 spans 15 amino acids. CDR1 ENHRY and CDR2 SYGVKD come from the germline V gene.

This clone was detected many times. This chain connects TRBV2 to TRBJ1-5; D unclear. CDR3 length equals 14 residues. Trimming removed 3 bases at V and 4 bases at J, with 10 bases between. Germline CDR1 and CDR2: SNHLY and FYNNEI. CDR3 nucleotide sequence: TGTGCCAGCAGTGATCTGGGGTCGAATCAGCCCCAGCATTTT. Amino acids: CASSDLGSNQPQHF.

The DNA of the CDR3 is TGTGCCAGCAGCTCCACCGTAAGGGATGAGCCCCAGCATTTT. Amino acids: CASSSTVRDEPQHF. The V and J genes are TRBV7-8 and TRBJ1-5; D is undetermined. Between the trimmed V and J ends, which lost 4 bases and 8 bases, there was a span of 15 bases. Germline CDR1 and CDR2: SGHVS and FQNEAQ. The CDR3 has 14 residues.

Of note for this clone: This may come from a read error, since a much larger clone is one base off. The chain combines TRBV2 with TRBJ1-4; D is ambiguous. There are 12 residues in the CDR3. Between the trimmed V and J ends, which lost 3 bases and 14 bases, there was a span of 13 bases. Germline values: CDR1 SNHLY, CDR2 FYNNEI. CDR3 DNA: TGTGCCAGCAGTGAGAGAGTGAGGAGGCTGTTTTTT. Residues: CASSERVRRLFF.

Ten or more counts support this clone. The chain carries TRBV28 and TRBJ1-5, with a tentative D call TRBD1 (6 bases). Trimming took off 3 bases at V and 4 bases at J, with 10 bases between the two ends. The CDR3 runs 14 residues. Germline V gene data show CDR1 as MDHEN and CDR2 as SYDVKM. CDR3 bases: TGTGCCAGCAGTTTGTTAAGGGGGAATCAGCCCCAGCATTTT. Translated, it gives CASSLLRGNQPQHF.

The chain has TRBV5-8 and TRBJ1-5; no definite D call. The V and J ends lost 5 bases and 9 bases respectively, with 15 bases between them. Germline-derived CDR1 and CDR2 are SGHTS and YDEGEE. The CDR3 is 13 residues long. The CDR3 here is CASSVRTGGPQHF. The CDR3 coding sequence is TGTGCCAGCAGTGTAAGGACCGGCGGGCCCCAGCATTTT.

Details on this clone: Its ends do not fully match the called genes, so a read error is possible. The chain is built from TRBV5-1 and TRBJ1-2; D is ambiguous. Per germline, CDR1 SGHRS and CDR2 YFSETQ. The CDR3 has 16 amino acids. The CDR3 DNA reads TGCGCCAGCAGCTTGGAAGGGAACACGGGTAACTATGGCTACTCCTTC. Its protein is CASSLEGNTGNYGYSF.

This clone was found many times. The J gene is TRBJ1-4, the V gene TRBV20-1; D not resolved. Germline V gene sequence: CDR1 DFQATT, CDR2 SNEGSKA (reference sequence). The V end lost 3 bases, the J end lost 7 bases, and 12 bases lay between the germline ends. The length of the CDR3 is 13 residues. The CDR3 is CSARLIGSEKLFF. The CDR3 DNA is TGCAGTGCTAGGTTAATAGGAAGTGAAAAACTGTTTTTT.

The chain joins TRBV20-1 to TRBJ2-7, with 7 bases fitting TRBD2. J was trimmed by 5 bases and V by 0 bases; bases with no gene match: 16. This CDR3 comprises 17 residues. Germline V gives CDR1 DFQATT, CDR2 SNEGSKA (reference sequence). CDR3 amino acids: CSARDPGFREDRDEQYV. In nucleotides, the CDR3 is TGCAGTGCTAGAGATCCTGGATTCCGGGAGGATAGGGACGAGCAGTACGTC.

This clone has ten or more counts. The gene calls are TRBV6-6 and TRBJ1-1; TRBD1 aligns across 7 bases. V lost 2 bases and J lost 1; bases outside the gene matches: 7. The CDR3 runs to 16 residues. The germline V gene encodes CDR1 MNHNY and CDR2 SVGAGI (reference sequence). CDR3 coding DNA: TGTGCCAGCAGTTACGGCCAGGGGGAGGCGAACACTGAAGCTTTCTTT. Its protein product is CASSYGQGEANTEAFF.

This clone occurred many times. V gene TRBV9 combines with J gene TRBJ2-1; weak D call: TRBD2 (5 bases). The V gene's germline CDR1 is SGDLS and CDR2 YYNGEE. The CDR3 is made up of 14 amino acids. V lost 0 bases and J 6 bases, leaving 10 bases between the germline ends. Written as DNA, the CDR3 is TGTGCCAGCAGCGTAGGCGGGTGGGGCAATGAGCAGTTCTTC. It is translated as CASSVGGWGNEQFF.

V and J are TRBV5-5 and TRBJ1-2; possibly TRBD1 for D (6 bases). The germline CDR1 and CDR2 sequences are SGHKS and YYEKEE (reference sequence). V lost 3 bases and J 6 bases, leaving 15 bases between the germline ends. The CDR3 totals 14 residues. The CDR3 loop is CASSWRTALDGYTF. Written as DNA, the CDR3 is TGTGCCAGCAGCTGGAGGACAGCTTTGGATGGCTACACCTTC.

The sample holds many counts of this clone. CDR3 nucleotides: TGTGCCAGCAGTCTACTGGAGGAGCAGTACTTC. It is translated as CASSLLEEQYF. The chain combines TRBV12-3 or TRBV12-4 with TRBJ2-7, with unresolved D. V lost 5 bases to trimming and J lost 7 bases, with 9 bases between them. The CDR3 consists of 11 residues.

In this sample, this clone turned up a few times. This may be a read error: a much more frequent sequence differs by one nucleotide. The chain joins TRBV6-2 or TRBV6-3 to TRBJ2-5; TRBD1 agrees at 9 bases. From germline, CDR1 is MNHEY and CDR2 SVGEGT. The CDR3 sequence is 14 residues long. Germline trimming cut 5 bases from V and 8 bases from J; bases unmatched to any gene: 9. The CDR3 DNA reads as TGTGCCAGCAGTCGCCCGGACAGGGGAGATACCCAGTACTTC. Its translation is CASSRPDRGDTQYF.

This clone was recorded a few times. The rearrangement uses TRBV9 and TRBJ1-2; D remains unclear. V shed 0 bases and J shed 10 bases, with 10 bases lying between them. The CDR3 is made up of 12 amino acids. Germline-derived CDR1 and CDR2 are SGDLS and YYNGEE. The CDR3 DNA reads TGTGCCAGCAGCGTAGAAGGGCGCTTCTACACCTTC. Translated, it gives CASSVEGRFYTF.

This clone was recorded at least ten times. V is TRBV5-5 and J is TRBJ1-5; no clear D. V was shortened by 3 bases and J by 3 bases, with 7 bases between the two germline ends. Germline V gives CDR1 SGHKS, CDR2 YYEKEE (reference sequence). There are 13 residues in the CDR3. The CDR3 coding sequence is TGTGCCAGCAGCTCCCAGTCCAATCAGCCCCAGCATTTT. Translating it yields CASSSQSNQPQHF.

As to this clone: Since the CDR3 does not end with the conserved phenylalanine or tryptophan, this likely comes from a read error. This sequence joins TRBV20-1 and TRBJ1-5; D is unresolved. Trimming took 5 bases from V and 5 from J, leaving 10 bases between them. Germline V gene data show CDR1 as DFQATT and CDR2 as SNEGSKA (reference sequence). The CDR3 extends over 12 amino acids. CDR3 sequence: CSALSGYQPQHL. CDR3 nucleotide sequence: TGCAGTGCTCTGAGTGGCTATCAGCCCCAGCATTTG.

This clone has a count of ten or more. The CDR3 protein is CASSSVRTLYEQYF. CDR3 coding DNA: TGTGCCAGCAGCTCCGTTAGAACGCTCTACGAGCAGTACTTC. The chain links TRBV5-5 to TRBJ2-7; D remains ambiguous. V lost 3 bases and J 3 bases, leaving 13 bases between the germline ends. Germline lookup yields CDR1 SGHKS and CDR2 YYEKEE (reference sequence). The CDR3 consists of 14 residues.